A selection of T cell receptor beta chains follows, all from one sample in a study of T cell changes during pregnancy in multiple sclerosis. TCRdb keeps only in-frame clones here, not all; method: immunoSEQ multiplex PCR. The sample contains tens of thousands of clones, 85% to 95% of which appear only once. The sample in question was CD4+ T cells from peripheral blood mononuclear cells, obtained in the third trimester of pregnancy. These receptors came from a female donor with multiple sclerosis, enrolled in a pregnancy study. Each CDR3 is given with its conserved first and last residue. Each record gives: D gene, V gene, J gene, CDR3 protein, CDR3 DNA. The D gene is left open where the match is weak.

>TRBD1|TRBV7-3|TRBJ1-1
CASARQGNTEAFF
TGTGCCAGCGCGAGACAGGGGAACACTGAAGCTTTCTTT
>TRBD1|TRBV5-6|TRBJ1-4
CASSSGGNEKLFF
TGTGCCAGCAGCTCAGGGGGAAATGAAAAACTGTTTTTT
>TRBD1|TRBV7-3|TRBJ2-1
CASSLGQSYNEQFF
TGTGCCAGCAGCTTGGGACAGTCATACAATGAGCAGTTCTTC
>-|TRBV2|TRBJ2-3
CASSPWGTGGSVSTDTQYF
TGTGCCAGCAGTCCGTGGGGTACGGGGGGCAGCGTAAGCACAGATACGCAGTATTTT
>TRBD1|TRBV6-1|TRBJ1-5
CASLDRGPQFPQHF
TGTGCCAGCCTCGACAGGGGACCTCAATTCCCCCAGCATTTT
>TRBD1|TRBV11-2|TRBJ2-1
CASSRRGTGGRMEQFF
TGTGCCAGCAGCCGGAGGGGGACAGGGGGCCGCATGGAGCAGTTCTTC
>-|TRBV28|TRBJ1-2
CASSYGGTSGYTF
TGTGCCAGCAGTTACGGGGGGACGAGTGGCTACACCTTC
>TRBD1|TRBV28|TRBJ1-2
CASVVWGQGANGYTF
TGTGCCAGCGTTGTGTGGGGACAGGGGGCGAATGGCTACACCTTC
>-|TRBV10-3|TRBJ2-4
CAIMGDTVGRRVQYF
TGTGCCATCATGGGGGACACCGTGGGACGCCGGGTCCAGTACTTC
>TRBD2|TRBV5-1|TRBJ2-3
CASSRGGSTDTQYF
TGCGCCAGCAGCCGGGGGGGAAGCACAGATACGCAGTATTTT
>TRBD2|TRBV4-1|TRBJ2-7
CASSQFSGRVFYEQYF
TGCGCCAGCAGCCAATTTAGCGGGAGGGTTTTCTACGAGCAGTACTTC
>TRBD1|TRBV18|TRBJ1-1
CASSPTTGTGATEAFF
TGTGCCAGCTCACCCACTACCGGGACAGGGGCCACTGAAGCTTTCTTT
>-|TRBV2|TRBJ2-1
CATKQASSYNEQFF
TGTGCCACCAAGCAGGCTTCCTCCTACAATGAGCAGTTCTTC
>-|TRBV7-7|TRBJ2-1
CASSFGGAGGDEQFF
TGTGCCAGCAGCTTTGGCGGGGCGGGCGGCGATGAGCAGTTCTTC
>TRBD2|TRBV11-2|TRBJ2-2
CASSSGTSGIGELFF
TGTGCCAGCAGCTCCGGGACTAGCGGGATAGGGGAGCTGTTTTTT
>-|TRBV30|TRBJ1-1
CAWSPTGVTEAFF
TGTGCCTGGAGTCCAACCGGGGTCACTGAAGCTTTCTTT
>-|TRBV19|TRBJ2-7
CASSIPGGLSYEQYF
TGTGCCAGTAGTATTCCAGGGGGGCTATCCTACGAGCAGTACTTC
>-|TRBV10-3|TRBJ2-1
CAISARGGTTNNEQFF
TGTGCCATCAGCGCTCGGGGTGGGACAACGAACAATGAGCAGTTCTTC
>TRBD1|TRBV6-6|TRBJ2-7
CASSKGQGEKNF
TGTGCCAGCAGCAAAGGACAGGGAGAGAAGAACTTC
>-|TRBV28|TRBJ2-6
CASSLRQAGSGANVLTF
TGTGCCAGCAGTTTGAGACAGGCTGGCTCTGGGGCCAACGTCCTGACTTTC
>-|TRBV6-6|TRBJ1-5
CATTDFVGNQPQHF
TGTGCCACCACGGACTTCGTGGGCAATCAGCCCCAGCATTTT
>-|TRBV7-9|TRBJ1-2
CASSLGISTGGYTF
TGTGCCAGCAGCTTAGGCATTTCGACTGGAGGCTACACCTTC